This T cell receptor (beta chain) was sequenced for a study of response to subunit inactivated influenza vaccine. The sample holds many counts of this clonotype. MiXCR, applied by TCRdb to the RT-PCR reads, yields one record per CDR3 protein. The repertoire includes under 200,000 distinct CDR3 sequences, approximately 12% of them detected once, and 25% to 30% sits in the top ten. The CDR3 is made up of 13 amino acids. Germline V gene lookup returns CDR1 MGHDK and CDR2 SYGVNS. Trimming cost V 4 bases and J 13 bases; bases outside gene matches: 8. The data also belong to a second study, concerning T cells expressing NK-cell markers. From that study: In generating TCR beta cDNA, 5'RACE template switching with UMIs was used.

Here the sequenced sample was CD8+ T cells sorted from PBMCs, taken approximately 12 days after vaccination. The V gene is TRBV25-1, the J gene TRBJ2-3; 10 bases match TRBD1. This receptor was obtained from a man aged 45-65 years who received an inactivated influenza vaccine. CDR3 in DNA: TGTGCCAGCAGTGTTCCGGGACAGGGGTTGAAGTATTTT. Protein sequence: CASSVPGQGLKYF.